The clone carrying this TCR beta chain was observed a handful of times. The antigen remains undetermined. The sample has other DNA sequences that encode this CDR3 too. This sample is part of a study of beta chain features in type 1 diabetes. Whole-study results and caveats: Across all four CD4+ subsets, people with type 1 diabetes showed modestly shorter TCRB CDR3s. PCR could preferentially amplify shorter templates, alike in patients and controls. Cells that show high TCR expression could be over-represented by cDNA sequencing. A definitive answer on HLA type influencing TCRB rearrangement was not reached here.

The CDR3 spans 12 residues. The germline gives CDR1 SGHRS, CDR2 YFSETQ. The germline V and J ends were trimmed by 0 bases and 6 bases, with 5 bases remaining between them. Sequenced material consisted of expressed TCRB transcripts (all of the isolated RNA was reverse transcribed). TCRdb keeps only in-frame clones here, not all; method: immunoSEQ multiplex PCR. Counted here are a few hundred thousand clones, more than 15% occurring once; the ten biggest clones make up less than 0.09%. The V call is TRBV5-1, the J call TRBJ2-3; no clear D. The sequencing input was naive CD4+ T cells from blood. This receptor was taken from a man aged 25 to 45 with type 1 diabetes. Here the CDR3 reads CASSLEGDTQYF. In nucleotides, the CDR3 is TGCGCCAGCAGCTTGGAAGGGGATACGCAGTATTTT.